This T cell receptor beta chain was sequenced in a study of T cell repertoires in cytomegalovirus infection. This clonotype was picked up a small number of times. The germline gives CDR1 LNHNV, CDR2 YYDKDF (reference sequence). Unmatched junction bases numbered 7, after V lost 1 base and J lost 4 bases. This CDR3 region has 16 residues. TCRdb redid the calling of the reads with MiXCR, one entry per CDR3 protein. The sample has around 320,000 distinct CDR3 sequences; 9% to 9.5% are singletons. The rearrangement uses TRBV15 and TRBJ2-3; 8 bases are shared with TRBD1. The sequence was collected from a human donor in good health (CMV status not recorded). Some clones in this sample may be carry-over from other donors' samples. The sample taken for sequencing was PBMCs. The CDR3 loop is CATSRVGGTGPDTQYF. The CDR3 nucleotides read TGTGCCACCAGCAGAGTAGGGGGGACAGGCCCAGATACGCAGTATTTT.